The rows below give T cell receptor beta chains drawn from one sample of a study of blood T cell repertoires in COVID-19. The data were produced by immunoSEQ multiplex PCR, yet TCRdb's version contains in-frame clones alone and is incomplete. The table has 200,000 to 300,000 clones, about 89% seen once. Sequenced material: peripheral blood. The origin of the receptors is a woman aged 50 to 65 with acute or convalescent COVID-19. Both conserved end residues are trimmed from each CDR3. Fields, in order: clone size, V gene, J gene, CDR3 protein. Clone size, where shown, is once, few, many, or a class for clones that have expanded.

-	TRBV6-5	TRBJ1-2	ASTGWGLDYGYT
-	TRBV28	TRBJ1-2	ASTIGQGRDYGYT
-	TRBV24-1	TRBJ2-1	ATSDSGLQSGPEQF
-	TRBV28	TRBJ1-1	ASRRGAGANTEAF
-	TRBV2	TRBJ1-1	ATPGAQARLGAF
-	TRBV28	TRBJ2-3	ASSLLLGGTQY
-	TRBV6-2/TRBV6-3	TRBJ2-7	ASSRLGTGGDEQY
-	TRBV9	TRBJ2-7	ASSVEASGTGEQY
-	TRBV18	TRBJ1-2	ASSPRGWVHYGYT
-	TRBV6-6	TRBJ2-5	ASSPDRVGETQY
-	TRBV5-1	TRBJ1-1	ASQASQGHTEAF
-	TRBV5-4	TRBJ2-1	ASSSGLAGFSEQF
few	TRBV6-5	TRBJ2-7	ASTGYEQY
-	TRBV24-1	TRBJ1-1	ATSDFARTEAF
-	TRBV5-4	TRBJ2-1	ASSSTSGSYNEQF
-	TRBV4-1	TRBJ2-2	ASSLLILGGSGELF
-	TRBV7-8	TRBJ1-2	ASSSDMNYGYT
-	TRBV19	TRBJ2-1	ASSPQGAKDNEQF
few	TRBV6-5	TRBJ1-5	ASKIRTGGNQPQH
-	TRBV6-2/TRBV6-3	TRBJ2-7	ASSNDSPYEQY
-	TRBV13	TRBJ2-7	ASSLGGYSAISSYEQY
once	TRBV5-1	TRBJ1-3	ASSLTGQGTGNTIY
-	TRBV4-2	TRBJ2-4	ASSQELAGDIQY
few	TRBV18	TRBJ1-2	ASSRLSGKEGYT